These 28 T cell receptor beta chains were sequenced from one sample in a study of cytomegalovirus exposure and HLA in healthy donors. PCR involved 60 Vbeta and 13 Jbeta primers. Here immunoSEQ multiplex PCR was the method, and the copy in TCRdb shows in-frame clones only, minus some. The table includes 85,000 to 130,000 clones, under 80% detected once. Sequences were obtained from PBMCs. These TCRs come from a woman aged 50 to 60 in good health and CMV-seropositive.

This chain's CDR3 is CASSGGLAGLTGDEQFF. The DNA of the CDR3 is TGCGCCAGCAGTGGGGGCCTCGCGGGGCTTACTGGGGATGAGCAGTTCTTC. The J gene is TRBJ2-1, the V gene TRBV10-1; D is perhaps TRBD2 (6 bases). Trimming pared 4 bases from V and 8 bases from J, leaving 24 bases between. This CDR3 contains 17 residues. CDR1 is WNHNN, CDR2 SYGVQD, per germline (reference sequence).

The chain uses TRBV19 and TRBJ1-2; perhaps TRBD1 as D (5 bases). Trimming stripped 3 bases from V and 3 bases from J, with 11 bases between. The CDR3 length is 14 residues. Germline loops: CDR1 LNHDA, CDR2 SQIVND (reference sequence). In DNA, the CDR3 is TGTGCCAGTAGTATGTATGGCAGGGACTATGGCTACACCTTC. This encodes CASSMYGRDYGYTF.

DNA for the CDR3: TGTGCCAGCAGTGTCGACTGGGGGCCTAATTCACCCCTCCACTTT. Protein product: CASSVDWGPNSPLHF. V gene TRBV6-1 combines with J gene TRBJ1-6; weak D call: TRBD1 (6 bases). Germline CDR1 and CDR2: MNHNS and SASEGT. Trimming left V 4 bases short and J 6 bases short, with 13 bases between. The CDR3 sequence is 15 residues long.

The CDR3 loop reads CASSREFKDSPLHF. The CDR3 coding sequence is TGTGCCAGCTCACGGGAGTTTAAGGATTCACCCCTCCACTTT. The chain is built from TRBV18 and TRBJ1-6; no clear D gene. Germline CDR1 and CDR2: KGHSH and LQKENI. V lost 4 bases and J lost 8, with 12 bases in between. This CDR3 is built from 14 residues.

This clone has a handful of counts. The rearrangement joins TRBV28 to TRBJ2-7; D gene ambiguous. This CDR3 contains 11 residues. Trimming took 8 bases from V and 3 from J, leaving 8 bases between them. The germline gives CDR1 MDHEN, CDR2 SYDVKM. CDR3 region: CASGPDYEQYF. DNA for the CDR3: TGTGCCAGCGGCCCCGACTACGAGCAGTACTTC.

The CDR3 here is CASTYRLTGGGNTIYF. CDR3 nucleotides: TGTGCCAGCACCTACCGATTAACAGGGGGAGGAAACACCATATATTTT. The chain recombines TRBV6-6 with TRBJ1-3; 8 bases fit TRBD1. The CDR3 has 16 residues. Germline-derived CDR1 and CDR2 are MNHNY and SVGAGI (reference sequence). The J segment lost 4 bases and the V segment lost 7 bases, leaving 12 bases of the junction unmatched.

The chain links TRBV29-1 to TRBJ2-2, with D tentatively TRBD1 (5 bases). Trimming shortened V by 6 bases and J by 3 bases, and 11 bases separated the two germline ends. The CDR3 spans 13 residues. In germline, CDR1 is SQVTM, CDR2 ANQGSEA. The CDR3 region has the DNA TGCAGCGTCGACAGCTATTACACCGGGGAGCTGTTTTTT. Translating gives CSVDSYYTGELFF.

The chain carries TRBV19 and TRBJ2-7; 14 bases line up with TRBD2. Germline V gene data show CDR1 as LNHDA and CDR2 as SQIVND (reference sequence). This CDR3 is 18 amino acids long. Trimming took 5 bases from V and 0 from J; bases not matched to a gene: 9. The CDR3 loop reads CASSVGLAGAMSSYEQYF. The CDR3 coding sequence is TGTGCCAGTAGTGTGGGACTAGCGGGGGCCATGAGCTCCTACGAGCAGTACTTC.

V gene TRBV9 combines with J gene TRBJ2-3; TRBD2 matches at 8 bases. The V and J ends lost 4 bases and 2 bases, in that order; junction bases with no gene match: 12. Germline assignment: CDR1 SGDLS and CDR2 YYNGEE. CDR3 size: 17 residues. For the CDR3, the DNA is TGTGCCAGCAGCCATCCGGGGAGCGGGGGCCACACAGATACGCAGTATTTT. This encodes CASSHPGSGGHTDTQYF.

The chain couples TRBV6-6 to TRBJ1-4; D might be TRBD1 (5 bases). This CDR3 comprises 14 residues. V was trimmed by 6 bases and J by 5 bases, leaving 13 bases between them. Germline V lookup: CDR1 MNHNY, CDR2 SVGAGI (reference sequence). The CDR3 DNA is TGTGCCAGCAGCTATAGGGGCTCCAATGAAAAACTGTTTTTT. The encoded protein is CASSYRGSNEKLFF.

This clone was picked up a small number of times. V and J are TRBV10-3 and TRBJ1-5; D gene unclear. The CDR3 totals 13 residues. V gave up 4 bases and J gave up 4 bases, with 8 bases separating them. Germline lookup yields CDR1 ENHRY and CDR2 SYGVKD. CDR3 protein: CAISVADNQPQHF. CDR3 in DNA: TGTGCCATCAGTGTGGCAGATAATCAGCCCCAGCATTTT.

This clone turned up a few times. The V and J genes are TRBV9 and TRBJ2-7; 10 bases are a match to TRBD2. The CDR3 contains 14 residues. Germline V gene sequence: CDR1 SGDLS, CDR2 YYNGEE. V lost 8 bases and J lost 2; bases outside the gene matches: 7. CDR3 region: CASGGTSDTYEQYF. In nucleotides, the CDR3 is TGTGCCAGTGGGGGGACTAGCGACACCTACGAGCAGTACTTC.

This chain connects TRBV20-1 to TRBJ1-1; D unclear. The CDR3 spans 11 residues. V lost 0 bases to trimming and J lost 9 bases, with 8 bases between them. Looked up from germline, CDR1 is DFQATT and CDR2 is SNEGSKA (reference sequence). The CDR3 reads CSARDRGKAFF. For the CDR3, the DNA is TGCAGTGCTAGAGATAGAGGAAAAGCTTTCTTT.

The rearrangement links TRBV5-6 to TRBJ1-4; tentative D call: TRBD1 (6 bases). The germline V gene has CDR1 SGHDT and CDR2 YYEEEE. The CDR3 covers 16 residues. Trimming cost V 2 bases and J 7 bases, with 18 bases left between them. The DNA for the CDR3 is TGTGCCAGCAGCTTTGGTTCAGGGGCAGGTCGTGAAAAACTGTTTTTT. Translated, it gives CASSFGSGAGREKLFF.

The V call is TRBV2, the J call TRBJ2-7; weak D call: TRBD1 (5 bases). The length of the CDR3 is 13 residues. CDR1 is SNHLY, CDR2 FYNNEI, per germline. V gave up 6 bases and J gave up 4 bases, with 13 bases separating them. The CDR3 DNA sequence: TGTGCCAGCAGGGATAGGACACTTTACGAGCAGTACTTC. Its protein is CASRDRTLYEQYF.

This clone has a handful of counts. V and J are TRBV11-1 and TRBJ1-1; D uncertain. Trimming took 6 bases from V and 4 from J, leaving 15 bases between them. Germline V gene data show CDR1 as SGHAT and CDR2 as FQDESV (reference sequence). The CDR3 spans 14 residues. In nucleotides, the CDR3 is TGTGCCAGCAGTCAACCGGGAATCGGCACTGAAGCTTTCTTT. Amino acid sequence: CASSQPGIGTEAFF.

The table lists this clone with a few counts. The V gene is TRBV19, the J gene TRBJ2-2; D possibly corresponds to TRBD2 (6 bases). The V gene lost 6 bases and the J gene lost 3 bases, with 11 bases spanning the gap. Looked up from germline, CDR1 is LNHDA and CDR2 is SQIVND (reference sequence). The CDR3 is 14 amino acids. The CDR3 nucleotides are TGTGCCAGTAGCCGCGGGGCGGACACCGGGGAGCTGTTTTTT. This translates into CASSRGADTGELFF.

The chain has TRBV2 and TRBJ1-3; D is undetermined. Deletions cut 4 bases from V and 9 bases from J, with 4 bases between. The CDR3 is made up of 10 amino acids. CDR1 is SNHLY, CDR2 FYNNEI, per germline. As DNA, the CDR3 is TGTGCCAGCAGTGGGGCCACCATATATTTT. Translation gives CASSGATIYF.

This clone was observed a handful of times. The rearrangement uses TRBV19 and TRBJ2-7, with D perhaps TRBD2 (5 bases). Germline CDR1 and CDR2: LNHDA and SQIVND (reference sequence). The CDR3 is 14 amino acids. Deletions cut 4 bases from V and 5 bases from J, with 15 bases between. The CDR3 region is CASSRSQTKDEQYF. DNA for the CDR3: TGTGCCAGTAGTAGGAGCCAGACTAAGGACGAGCAGTACTTC. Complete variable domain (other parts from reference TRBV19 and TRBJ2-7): DGGITQSPKYLFRKEGQNVTLSCEQNLNHDAMYWYRQDPGQGLRLIYYSQIVNDFQKGDIAEGYSVSREKKESFPLTVTSAQKNPTAFYLCASSRSQTKDEQYFGPGTRLTVT.

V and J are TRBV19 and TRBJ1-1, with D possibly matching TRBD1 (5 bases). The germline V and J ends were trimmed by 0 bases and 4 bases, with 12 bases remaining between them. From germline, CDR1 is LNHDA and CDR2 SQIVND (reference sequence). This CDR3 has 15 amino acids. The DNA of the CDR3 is TGTGCCAGTAGTATAGATGGGGGAGGGGTCACTGAAGCTTTCTTT. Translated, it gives CASSIDGGGVTEAFF.

The CDR3, as DNA: TGTGCCAGCAGTGAAAGCCGGTTTCAGGGTCGGGATGGCTACACCTTC. Translating gives CASSESRFQGRDGYTF. This chain links TRBV2 with TRBJ1-2, with D possibly TRBD1 on 5 matching bases. Trimming pared 2 bases from V and 6 bases from J, leaving 19 bases between. Germline V gene sequence: CDR1 SNHLY, CDR2 FYNNEI. The CDR3 extends over 16 amino acids.

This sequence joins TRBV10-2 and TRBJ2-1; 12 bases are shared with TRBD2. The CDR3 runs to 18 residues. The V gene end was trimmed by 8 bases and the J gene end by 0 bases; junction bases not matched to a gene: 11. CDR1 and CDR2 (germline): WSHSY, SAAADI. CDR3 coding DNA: TGCGCCAGCGGCCAACTAGCGGGGGGACCCATCTCCTACAATGAGCAGTTCTTC. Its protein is CASGQLAGGPISYNEQFF.

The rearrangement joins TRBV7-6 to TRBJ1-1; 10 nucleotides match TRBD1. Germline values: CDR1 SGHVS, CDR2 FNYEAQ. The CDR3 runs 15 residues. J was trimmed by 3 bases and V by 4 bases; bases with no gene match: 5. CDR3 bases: TGTGCCAGCAGCTCGGGACAGGGGAAGGACACTGAAGCTTTCTTT. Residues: CASSSGQGKDTEAFF.

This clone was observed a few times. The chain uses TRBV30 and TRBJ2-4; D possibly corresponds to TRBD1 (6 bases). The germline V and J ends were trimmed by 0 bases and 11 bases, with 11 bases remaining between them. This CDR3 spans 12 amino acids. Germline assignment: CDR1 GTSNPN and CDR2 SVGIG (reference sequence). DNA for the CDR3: TGTGCCTGGAGTGTCAAGGGGGTCGTTCAGTACTTC. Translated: CAWSVKGVVQYF.

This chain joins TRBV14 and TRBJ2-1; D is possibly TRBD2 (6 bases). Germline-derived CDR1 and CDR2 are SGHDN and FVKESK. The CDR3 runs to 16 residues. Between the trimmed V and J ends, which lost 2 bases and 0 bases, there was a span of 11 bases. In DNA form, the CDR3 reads TGTGCCAGCAGCCAATTTGTCGGGAGCTCCTACAATGAGCAGTTCTTC. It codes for CASSQFVGSSYNEQFF.

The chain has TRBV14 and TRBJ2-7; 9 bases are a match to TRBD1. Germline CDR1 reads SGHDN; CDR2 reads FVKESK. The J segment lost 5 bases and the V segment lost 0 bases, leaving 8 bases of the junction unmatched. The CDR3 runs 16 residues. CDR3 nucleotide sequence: TGTGCCAGCAGCCAAGATTACGGGACAGGGTATCACGAGCAGTACTTC. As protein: CASSQDYGTGYHEQYF.

In nucleotides, the CDR3 is TGTGCCAGTAGTATAGCGCACAGAATCACAGATACGCAGTATTTT. Translated: CASSIAHRITDTQYF. The chain employs TRBV19 and TRBJ2-3; no firm D call. The ends were cut back, 1 base at V and 2 bases at J, with 10 bases in the middle. Germline V gene data show CDR1 as LNHDA and CDR2 as SQIVND (reference sequence). The CDR3 runs 15 residues.

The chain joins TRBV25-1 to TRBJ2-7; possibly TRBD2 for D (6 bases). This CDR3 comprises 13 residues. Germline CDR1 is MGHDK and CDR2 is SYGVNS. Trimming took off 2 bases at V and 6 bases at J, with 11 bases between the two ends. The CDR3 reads CASSEGGGVEQYF. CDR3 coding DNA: TGTGCCAGCAGTGAAGGAGGAGGGGTCGAGCAGTACTTC.